This TCR beta chain was documented in a study of blood T cell repertoires in COVID-19. Overall study: Samples came from the United States, Italy and Spain, spanning acute and convalescent COVID-19. Nucleic acid was either cDNA or gDNA, and it came from T cells, B-cell-depleted T cells, or PBMCs.

This clone was found once. Germline-derived CDR1 and CDR2 are LGHDT and YNNKEL (reference sequence). Between the trimmed V and J ends, which lost 4 bases and 7 bases, there was a span of 8 bases. This CDR3 has 11 residues. Per the original methods: Scientists estimated how many nucleated cells there were by amplifying reference gene primers. Some clones are missing from TCRdb's copy, which holds only in-frame ones; the method was immunoSEQ multiplex PCR. V and J calls and clone size follow that table, whereas D and trimming were derived from the DNA. This sample carries about 130,000 clones, around 81% of them seen once, and the ten largest clones take about 9.6%.

The sequence came from a man between 40 and 49 years old with active or convalescent COVID-19. Specimen: peripheral blood. The genes are TRBV3-1 (or the pseudogene TRBV3-2) and TRBJ2-7; possible D gene TRBD2, 6 bases. The CDR3 DNA reads TGTGCCAGCAGCCGTGCGGGAGAGCAGTACTTC. It is translated as CASSRAGEQYF.